The 3 T cell receptor beta chains below were found in one sample sequenced in a study of blood T cells in healthy people across ages (dated by TCRdb to between 2015 and 2017). The library relied on 5' RACE. Sequencing was performed on an Illumina HiSeq 2500. The second PCR ran for about 6 to 12 cycles and used a J-beta primer mix along with a sample-barcoded 5' primer. TCRdb's own reprocessing of the public reads used fastp at Q25 and MiXCR and kept productive beta chains. A single entry per CDR3 protein holds the most common genes and DNA from its merged rows. This sample gives hundreds of thousands of distinct CDR3 sequences in total; more than 45% of them show up just once. The top ten clonotypes cover about 20% of the sample. Specimen: blood. Every receptor here comes from a man aged 25-40 years in good health.

This chain connects TRBV12-3 or TRBV12-4 to TRBJ1-1, with D possibly being TRBD1 (5 bases). Trimming removed 8 bases at V and 11 bases at J, with 15 bases between. The CDR3 runs to 11 residues. The CDR3 reads CASGGGRTAFF. CDR3 bases: TGTGCCAGCGGGGGGGGGAGGACGGCTTTCTTT.

The CDR3 is CASSLGGNWQIDTQYF. The CDR3 nucleotides are TGTGCCAGCAGCTTAGGAGGGAATTGGCAGATAGATACGCAGTATTTT. J is TRBJ2-3 and V is TRBV7-2, with D possibly being TRBD2 (5 bases). This CDR3 is 16 amino acids long. Trimming pared 1 base from V and 5 bases from J, leaving 16 bases between. CDR1 is SGHTA and CDR2 is FQGNSA in the germline V gene.

This clonotype was counted many times. CDR3 nucleotides: TGTGCCAGCAGCTCCCGAGTTGGGTTTGGAGGCTACACCTTC. It is translated as CASSSRVGFGGYTF. The chain uses TRBV7-9 and TRBJ1-2; no clear D. The V end was cut by 4 bases, the J end by 8 bases, with 17 bases between. CDR3 length: 14 residues. The germline gives CDR1 SEHNR, CDR2 FQNEAQ (reference sequence).